The 23 T cell receptor beta chains below all came from one sample that was sequenced in a study of T cells in Graves' hyperthyroidism and ophthalmopathy. The source material, RNA transcripts, was used to amplify TCR beta CDR3 regions. The HTBI primer set was used in a first-round RT-PCR of the TCR CDR3. TCRdb ran MiXCR on the multiplex PCR reads and lists one entry per CDR3 protein. The sample yields some 490,000 distinct CDR3 sequences, roughly 16% seen once. Sequenced material: blood. The receptors stem from a woman aged 25 to 39 with Graves' ophthalmopathy.

The sample holds a few counts of this clonotype. The rearrangement links TRBV24-1 to TRBJ1-2, with 7 bases fitting TRBD1. The trim removed 5 bases at V and 10 bases at J, leaving 12 bases unmatched. Germline V gene lookup returns CDR1 KGHDR and CDR2 SFDVKD. This CDR3 has 14 residues. The CDR3 nucleotides are TGTGCCACCAGTGTAGGGGGCCCGGGTGGTGACTACACCTTC. The encoded protein is CATSVGGPGGDYTF.

In its sample, this clonotype was seen many times. This chain uses TRBV2 with TRBJ2-3, with TRBD2 matching over 8 bases. This CDR3 spans 16 amino acids. V shed 6 bases, J shed 4 bases, and the junction held 12 bases outside the gene matches. Germline V gene sequence: CDR1 SNHLY, CDR2 FYNNEI. CDR3 bases: TGTGCCAGCAGCCAGACGGTAGCGGGATATTCAGATACGCAGTATTTT. Protein: CASSQTVAGYSDTQYF.

This clonotype was seen more than once but under ten times. The chain combines TRBV12-3 or TRBV12-4 with TRBJ1-3; D is possibly TRBD1 (6 bases). The length of the CDR3 is 15 residues. V shed 2 bases and J shed 0 bases, with 8 bases lying between them. CDR3 sequence reads: CASSLQGSSGNTIYF. In DNA, the CDR3 is TGTGCCAGCAGTTTACAGGGGAGCTCTGGAAACACCATATATTTT.

This clonotype has at least ten counts. The chain combines TRBV7-2 with TRBJ2-7; TRBD1 might be the D (6 bases). This CDR3 is 16 amino acids long. Germline loops: CDR1 SGHTA, CDR2 FQGNSA. The germline V and J ends were trimmed by 5 bases and 0 bases, with 17 bases remaining between them. The CDR3 bases are TGTGCCAGCAGCACAGGGAGCGCCAGGAGCTCCTACGAGCAGTACTTC. Translated: CASSTGSARSSYEQYF.

This clonotype showed up many times. The rearrangement joins TRBV6-1 to TRBJ1-5; D is unresolved. Trimming took off 2 bases at V and 9 bases at J, with 14 bases between the two ends. The germline V gene has CDR1 MNHNS and CDR2 SASEGT. This CDR3 comprises 14 residues. This CDR3 reads CASSELVTVRPQHF. CDR3 DNA: TGTGCCAGCAGTGAACTGGTTACCGTGAGGCCCCAGCATTTT.

This clonotype was seen only a few times. The chain has TRBV12-3 or TRBV12-4 and TRBJ1-3; D possibly corresponds to TRBD1 (5 bases). With 4 bases removed from V and 4 bases from J, the gap between germline ends came to 14 bases. The CDR3 length is 15 residues. CDR3 sequence reads: CASSSRGVRGNTIYF. The CDR3, as DNA: TGTGCCAGCAGTTCCAGAGGGGTTCGCGGAAACACCATATATTTT.

This clonotype was seen only a few times. The rearrangement links TRBV15 to TRBJ1-2; D remains unclear. The germline CDR1 and CDR2 sequences are LNHNV and YYDKDF (reference sequence). The CDR3 sequence is 13 residues long. V lost 9 bases and J 4 bases, leaving 15 bases between the germline ends. Written as DNA, the CDR3 is TGTGCCACGGGAACCCCCATGACCTATGGCTACACCTTC. This encodes CATGTPMTYGYTF.

This clonotype was found many times. The gene calls are TRBV28 and TRBJ2-7; 10 bases fit TRBD2. The CDR3 is made up of 17 amino acids. In germline, CDR1 is MDHEN, CDR2 SYDVKM. Losses at the gene ends were 7 bases for V and 3 bases for J; bases not matched to a gene: 15. Written as DNA, the CDR3 is TGTGCCAGCATGACTATCGCCGGGACTAGCGACTACTACGAGCAGTACTTC. Translated: CASMTIAGTSDYYEQYF. Variable domain in full (rest from reference TRBV28 and TRBJ2-7): DVKVTQSSRYLVKRTGEKVFLECVQDMDHENMFWYRQDPGLGLRLIYFSYDVKMKEKGDIPEGYSVSREKKERFSLILESASTNQTSMYLCASMTIAGTSDYYEQYFGPGTRLTVT.

This clonotype was counted a few times. The rearrangement joins TRBV4-3 to TRBJ2-2; D is uncertain. The CDR3 covers 15 residues. Germline-derived CDR1 and CDR2 are LGHNA and YSLEER. V lost 1 base to trimming and J lost 4 bases, with 10 bases between them. The CDR3 loop reads CASSQAQAATGELFF. In DNA form, the CDR3 reads TGCGCCAGCAGCCAAGCCCAAGCCGCCACCGGGGAGCTGTTTTTT.

In its sample, this clonotype was seen many times. The chain recombines TRBV28 with TRBJ2-5, with 13 bases identical to TRBD2. Trimming at V came to 4 bases and at J to 5 bases, leaving 7 bases not matched to a gene. The V gene's germline CDR1 is MDHEN and CDR2 SYDVKM. The length of the CDR3 is 16 residues. CDR3 sequence reads: CASSSQLAGGPETQYF. The CDR3 region has the DNA TGTGCCAGCAGTTCGCAACTAGCGGGAGGGCCGGAGACCCAGTACTTC. The variable domain in full, completed from reference TRBV28 and TRBJ2-5, reads DVKVTQSSRYLVKRTGEKVFLECVQDMDHENMFWYRQDPGLGLRLIYFSYDVKMKEKGDIPEGYSVSREKKERFSLILESASTNQTSMYLCASSSQLAGGPETQYFGPGTRLLVL.

This clonotype has more than one count but fewer than ten. This chain joins TRBV6-1 and TRBJ2-7, with 9 bases aligning to TRBD1. V was clipped by 4 bases and J by 4 bases; unmatched bases: 8. Germline V gene sequence: CDR1 MNHNS, CDR2 SASEGT. The CDR3 has 15 amino acids. The CDR3 sequence is CASSVPGTGLYEQYF. The DNA of the CDR3 is TGTGCCAGCAGTGTTCCCGGGACAGGGTTGTACGAGCAGTACTTC.

A word on this clonotype: A much larger clone is a single base away; this may be a read error. The chain links TRBV6-2 or TRBV6-3 to TRBJ1-5, with 7 bases that match TRBD1. The CDR3 sequence is 14 residues long. Germline V gene data show CDR1 as MNHEY and CDR2 as SVGEGT. As DNA, the CDR3 is TGTGCCTGCAGGGGGGAGGGCAGCAATCAGCCCCAGCATTTT. Translation gives CACRGEGSNQPQHF.

The genes are TRBV12-3 or TRBV12-4 and TRBJ1-2; no definite D call. CDR3 length: 11 amino acids. Between the trimmed V and J ends, which lost 3 bases and 8 bases, there was a span of 7 bases. The CDR3 bases are TGTGCCAGCAGTTTTGGGCGCGGCTACACCTTC. It encodes CASSFGRGYTF.

Only a few counts were recorded for this clonotype. The chain couples TRBV20-1 to TRBJ2-7; TRBD2 aligns across 7 bases. With V trimmed by 0 bases and J by 4 bases, 6 bases remained unmatched. This CDR3 is 14 amino acids long. Germline V gene data show CDR1 as DFQATT and CDR2 as SNEGSKA (reference sequence). DNA of the CDR3: TGCAGTGCTAGAGATCATGGCGGGAGTTACGAGCAGTACTTC. This gives the protein CSARDHGGSYEQYF.

The chain recombines TRBV20-1 with TRBJ1-5; 8 bases match TRBD1. The CDR3 is 14 amino acids. Germline CDR1 reads DFQATT; CDR2 reads SNEGSKA (reference sequence). With 6 bases clipped from V and 7 bases from J, the junction kept 11 bases outside the gene matches. The CDR3 here is CSAGQGESGQPQHF. CDR3 nucleotide sequence: TGCAGTGCAGGACAGGGCGAATCGGGCCAGCCCCAGCATTTT.

This clonotype came up many times. The chain uses TRBV6-2 or TRBV6-3 and TRBJ2-1; 10 nucleotides match TRBD2. The CDR3 sequence is 15 residues long. Germline V lookup: CDR1 MNHEY, CDR2 SVGEGT. V trimming: 6 bases; J trimming: 4 bases; junction bases outside the gene matches: 6. As DNA, the CDR3 is TGTGCCAGCAGGTCGACTAGCGGGCCTTACAATGAGCAGTTCTTC. It translates to CASRSTSGPYNEQFF.

This clonotype was detected ten times or more. V gene TRBV27 combines with J gene TRBJ2-1; 11 bases match TRBD2. The CDR3 is 18 residues long. The germline V gene has CDR1 MNHEY and CDR2 SMNVEV (reference sequence). J gave up 8 bases and V 2 bases, and 14 bases lay outside the gene matches. CDR3 in DNA: TGTGCCAGCAGTTTAGGCCCCCTAACTAGCGGGAGCAAGTATGAGCAGTTCTTC. Translation gives CASSLGPLTSGSKYEQFF.

This clonotype was found a few times. Here the CDR3 reads CASSLDPAGGPNEQFF. The CDR3, as DNA: TGTGCCAGCAGCTTAGATCCAGCGGGAGGGCCCAATGAGCAGTTCTTC. This sequence joins TRBV11-2 and TRBJ2-1, with 10 nucleotides matching TRBD2. V lost 0 bases and J lost 6; bases outside the gene matches: 5. Germline V CDR1 and CDR2: SGHAT, FQNNGV. CDR3 size: 16 residues.

This clonotype was counted a few times. The chain employs TRBV30 and TRBJ1-1; the D is unclear. The length of the CDR3 is 15 residues. V was trimmed by 2 bases and J by 0 bases, leaving 13 bases between them. Germline CDR1 reads GTSNPN; CDR2 reads SVGIG (reference sequence). The CDR3 nucleotides read TGTGCCTGGAGTTTTCCAGGCACAATGAACACTGAAGCTTTCTTT. This gives the protein CAWSFPGTMNTEAFF.

This clonotype has at least ten counts. The genes are TRBV18 and TRBJ1-1; D is undetermined. CDR3 length equals 14 residues. V was clipped by 4 bases and J by 1 base, with 10 bases between them. Germline CDR1 reads KGHSH; CDR2 reads LQKENI. CDR3 sequence: CASSRITGNTEAFF. The CDR3 DNA follows: TGTGCCAGCTCACGGATCACGGGGAACACTGAAGCTTTCTTT. The whole variable domain, filled in from reference TRBV18 and TRBJ1-1, reads NAGVMQNPRHLVRRRGQEARLRCSPMKGHSHVYWYRQLPEEGLKFMVYLQKENIIDESGMPKERFSAEFPKEGPSILRIQQVVRGDSAAYFCASSRITGNTEAFFGQGTRLTVV.

The V call is TRBV7-9, the J call TRBJ1-4; 8 positions agree with TRBD1. V trimming: 3 bases; J trimming: 6 bases; junction bases outside the gene matches: 9. The germline gives CDR1 SEHNR, CDR2 FQNEAQ (reference sequence). The CDR3 sequence is 16 residues long. The CDR3 region is CASSFAGQGLYEKLFF. The DNA for the CDR3 is TGTGCCAGCAGCTTCGCCGGACAGGGTCTTTATGAAAAACTGTTTTTT. The complete variable domain, with remaining parts taken from reference TRBV7-9 and TRBJ1-4, reads DTGVSQNPRHKITKRGQNVTFRCDPISEHNRLYWYRQTLGQGPEFLTYFQNEAQLEKSRLLSDRFSAERPKGSFSTLEIQRTEQGDSAMYLCASSFAGQGLYEKLFFGSGTQLSVL.

This rearrangement joins TRBV7-9 to TRBJ1-5; D perhaps matches TRBD1 (5 bases). CDR1 is SEHNR, CDR2 FQNEAQ, per germline (reference sequence). V was shortened by 3 bases and J by 0 bases, with 12 bases between the two germline ends. CDR3 length: 16 residues. CDR3 region: CASSFFGASSNQPQHF. CDR3 coding DNA: TGTGCCAGCAGCTTCTTCGGGGCAAGTAGCAATCAGCCCCAGCATTTT. The whole variable domain, remainder taken from reference TRBV7-9 and TRBJ1-5, is DTGVSQNPRHKITKRGQNVTFRCDPISEHNRLYWYRQTLGQGPEFLTYFQNEAQLEKSRLLSDRFSAERPKGSFSTLEIQRTEQGDSAMYLCASSFFGASSNQPQHFGDGTRLSIL.

This clonotype showed up just a few times. CDR3 region: CASSLPHGPQHF. The CDR3 nucleotides are TGTGCCAGCAGTTTGCCCCACGGGCCCCAGCATTTT. The rearrangement uses TRBV12-3 or TRBV12-4 and TRBJ1-5; no firm D call. V lost 3 bases to trimming and J lost 9 bases, with 9 bases between them. The length of the CDR3 is 12 residues.